This T cell receptor beta chain originates from a study of blood T cell repertoires in COVID-19. Study background: The United States, Italy and Spain were the sources of the acute and convalescent COVID-19 samples. T cells, B-cell-depleted T cells, or PBMCs provided the cDNA or gDNA that served as material.

Germline lookup yields CDR1 LNHNV and CDR2 YYDKDF (reference sequence). The CDR3 covers 13 residues. Trimming removed 8 bases at V and 8 bases at J, with 18 bases between. Per the original data handling: From reference gene primer amplification, estimates of nucleated cell counts were derived. Produced via immunoSEQ multiplex PCR; TCRdb's table is partial and in-frame only. V and J calls and clone size come straight from that table; D and trimming were deduced from the DNA. The repertoire holds 52,000 or so clones, with 70% to 85% as singletons. The genes are TRBV15 and TRBJ1-2; the D gene is possibly TRBD1 (6 bases). This clonotype was obtained from a human donor in a cohort sampled during active COVID-19. Sequenced input: peripheral blood. As DNA, the CDR3 is TGTGCCACCCCCCACCCGCGAACAGGGGGCTACACCTTC. Translated, it gives CATPHPRTGGYTF.